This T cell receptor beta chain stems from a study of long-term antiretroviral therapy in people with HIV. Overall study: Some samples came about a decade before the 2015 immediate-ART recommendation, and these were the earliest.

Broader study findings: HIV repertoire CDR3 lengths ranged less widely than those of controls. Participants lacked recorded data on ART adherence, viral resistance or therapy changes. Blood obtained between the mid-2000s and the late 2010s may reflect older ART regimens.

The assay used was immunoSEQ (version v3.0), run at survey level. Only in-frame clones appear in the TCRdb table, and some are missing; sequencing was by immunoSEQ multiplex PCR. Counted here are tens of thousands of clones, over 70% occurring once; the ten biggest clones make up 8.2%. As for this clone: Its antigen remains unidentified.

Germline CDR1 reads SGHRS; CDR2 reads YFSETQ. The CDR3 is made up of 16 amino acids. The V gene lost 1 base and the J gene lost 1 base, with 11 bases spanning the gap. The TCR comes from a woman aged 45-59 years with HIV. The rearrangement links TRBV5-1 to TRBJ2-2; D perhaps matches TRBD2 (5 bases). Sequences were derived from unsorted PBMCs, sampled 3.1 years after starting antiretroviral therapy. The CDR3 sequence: CASSLQGGGNTGELFF. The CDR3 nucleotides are TGCGCCAGCAGCTTGCAAGGAGGAGGGAACACCGGGGAGCTGTTTTTT.